This T cell receptor beta chain is from a study of cytomegalovirus exposure and HLA in healthy donors. Background on the study: Membership in the Caucasian-associated ancestry cluster was found for 81% of around 380 genotyped donors.

PCR used 60 Vbeta primers and 13 Jbeta primers. Some clones are missing from TCRdb's copy, which holds only in-frame ones; the method was immunoSEQ multiplex PCR. The table lists about 200,000 clones, about 88% of them singletons. Broader study findings: Presence/absence analysis assumed near-uniform sequencing depth across donors.

For this clone: Its antigen is not known.

The source of this sequence is a woman aged 25 to 39 in good health and CMV-seronegative. Sequencing input: PBMCs.

CDR3 sequence reads: CASSSKRAGDRETQYF. CDR3 nucleotide sequence: TGTGCCAGCAGCTCGAAGAGAGCGGGAGATCGAGAGACCCAGTACTTC. J is TRBJ2-5 and V is TRBV7-9; 8 positions match TRBD2. This CDR3 is 16 amino acids long. The V segment lost 4 bases and the J segment 4 bases; nucleotides outside the gene matches: 11. CDR1 and CDR2 from the germline V gene are SEHNR and FQNEAQ (reference sequence).